A selection of T cell receptor beta chains follows, all from one sample in a study of regulatory T cells in long-lasting Graves disease. TCRdb reprocessed the multiplex PCR reads via MiXCR and lists one record per CDR3 protein. The sample comprises hundreds of thousands of distinct CDR3 sequences, about 16% of which are singletons, and around 12% rests with the top ten. The data also belong to a second study, concerning T cells in Graves' hyperthyroidism and ophthalmopathy.

The specimen comprised peripheral blood mononuclear cells (PBMCs), sampled at new diagnosis, from a patient treated with antithyroid drugs. Every receptor here comes from a young man with Graves disease. Each CDR3 is given with its conserved first and last residue. The order of the fields is clone size, J gene, D gene, V gene, CDR3 DNA, CDR3 protein. The D gene is left open where the match is weak. A row's size may be missing; if present it is once, few, many or a size class.

>many|TRBJ2-5|-|TRBV7-2
TGTGCCAGCAGCCCATTAGGGACCCAGTACTTC
CASSPLGTQYF
>-|TRBJ2-7|-|TRBV29-1
TGCAGCGTTGTCGAGAGCCTCTCCTACGAGCAGTACTTC
CSVVESLSYEQYF
>-|TRBJ2-6|-|TRBV3-1
TGTGCCAGCAGCCAGGGACCGAACTCTGGGGCCAACGTCCTGACTTTC
CASSQGPNSGANVLTF
>-|TRBJ1-1|-|TRBV10-3
TGTGCCATCAGTGAATCACCTAACACTGAAGCTTTCTTT
CAISESPNTEAFF
>few|TRBJ1-2|TRBD1|TRBV5-1
TGTGCCAGCAGCGTCGAACCGACAGGGGTCTATGGCTACACCTTC
CASSVEPTGVYGYTF
>-|TRBJ1-6|TRBD1|TRBV6-1
TGTGCCAGCGACGGACAGGGCGGCGGCTCCTATAATTCACCCCTCCACTTT
CASDGQGGGSYNSPLHF
>many|TRBJ2-3|TRBD2|TRBV11-1
TGTGCCAGCAGCTTACACCTCTCCGCGGGAGGGAAAGATACGCAGTATTTT
CASSLHLSAGGKDTQYF
>-|TRBJ2-7|TRBD1|TRBV30
TGTGCCTGGGGCAGGGGGCAGAGGTACGAGCAGTACTTC
CAWGRGQRYEQYF
>-|TRBJ2-7|-|TRBV27
TGTGCCAGCTGGGTAGCAAGGACTTACGAGCAGTACTTC
CASWVARTYEQYF
>few|TRBJ2-7|TRBD2|TRBV19
TGTGCCAGTAGTATTGGGACTAGCGGGATCATCACCTACGAGCAGTACTTC
CASSIGTSGIITYEQYF
>few|TRBJ1-4|-|TRBV5-5
TGTGCCAGCAGCCCGTTGGGAGTCCGGGACAAAAATGAAAAACTGTTTTTT
CASSPLGVRDKNEKLFF
>-|TRBJ1-4|-|TRBV2
TGTGCCAGCATGGGGCCCCCGGTAAAACTGTTTTTT
CASMGPPVKLFF
>-|TRBJ1-4|-|TRBV2
TGTGCCAGCAGTGAACCCGGGTCCGATGCTAGTGAAAAACTGTTTTTT
CASSEPGSDASEKLFF
>few|TRBJ2-4|TRBD1|TRBV5-1
TGCGCCAGCAGCTTCTCGACAGGGCCACTAGCCAAAAACATTCAGTACTTC
CASSFSTGPLAKNIQYF
>many|TRBJ2-1|TRBD2|TRBV12-3/TRBV12-4
TGTGCCAGCAGTTTGGATAGCGGGATATACAATGAGCAGTTCTTC
CASSLDSGIYNEQFF
>few|TRBJ2-3|TRBD2|TRBV6-2/TRBV6-3
TGTGCCAGCAGTTACTCAGTGGGGGAGCGGGAAGATACGCAGTATTTT
CASSYSVGEREDTQYF
>once|TRBJ1-2|TRBD1|TRBV7-9
TGTGCCAGCAGCTCGAGGACAGGGGAGGTCTATGGCTACACCTTC
CASSSRTGEVYGYTF
>few|TRBJ2-5|-|TRBV27
TGTGCCAGCAGCCCCGGCCGTGGGAGAATGGAGACCCAGTACTTC
CASSPGRGRMETQYF
>few|TRBJ2-1|TRBD2|TRBV20-1
TGCAGTGCCCCCCACCCTGCTAGCGGGAGACTTGAGCAGTTCTTC
CSAPHPASGRLEQFF
>-|TRBJ2-5|-|TRBV7-9
TGTGCCAGCAGCACCAGGGGTCCAGAGACCCAGTACTTC
CASSTRGPETQYF
>-|TRBJ2-5|TRBD1|TRBV6-2/TRBV6-3
TGTGCCAGCAGTTCGCCGGGACAGGGCGTAGAGACCCAGTACTTC
CASSSPGQGVETQYF
>-|TRBJ2-1|TRBD2|TRBV7-6
TGTGCCAGCAGCTTAGTAGCGGGCCGTTTCGGGAATGAGCAGTTCTTC
CASSLVAGRFGNEQFF
>few|TRBJ2-1|TRBD2|TRBV12-3/TRBV12-4
TGTGCCAGCAGTTTTTTTGGTAGGACTAGACTTAATGAGCAGTTCTTC
CASSFFGRTRLNEQFF
>-|TRBJ2-2|-|TRBV29-1
TGCGGCGGGAAGAACACCGGGGAGCTGTTTTTT
CGGKNTGELFF
>-|TRBJ2-7|TRBD1|TRBV28
TGTGCCAGCAGTTTAGAGGCTCGGGCGTCCGGGACAGGGCTAAGTAACTACGAGCAGTACTTC
CASSLEARASGTGLSNYEQYF
>-|TRBJ1-4|-|TRBV27
TGTGCCAGCAGTTTGTTGTCCCCTAATGAAAAACTGTTTTTT
CASSLLSPNEKLFF
>many|TRBJ1-1|-|TRBV12-5
TGTGCTAGTGGTGACAGCTTTAACACTGAAGCTTTCTTT
CASGDSFNTEAFF
>few|TRBJ1-2|-|TRBV10-3
TGTGCCATCAGCGGTAGGGGGGAGGACTATGGCTACACCTTC
CAISGRGEDYGYTF
>many|TRBJ2-3|TRBD1|TRBV3-1
TGTGCCAGCAGCCAAGAAGTAGGGACAGTCACAGATACGCAGTATTTT
CASSQEVGTVTDTQYF